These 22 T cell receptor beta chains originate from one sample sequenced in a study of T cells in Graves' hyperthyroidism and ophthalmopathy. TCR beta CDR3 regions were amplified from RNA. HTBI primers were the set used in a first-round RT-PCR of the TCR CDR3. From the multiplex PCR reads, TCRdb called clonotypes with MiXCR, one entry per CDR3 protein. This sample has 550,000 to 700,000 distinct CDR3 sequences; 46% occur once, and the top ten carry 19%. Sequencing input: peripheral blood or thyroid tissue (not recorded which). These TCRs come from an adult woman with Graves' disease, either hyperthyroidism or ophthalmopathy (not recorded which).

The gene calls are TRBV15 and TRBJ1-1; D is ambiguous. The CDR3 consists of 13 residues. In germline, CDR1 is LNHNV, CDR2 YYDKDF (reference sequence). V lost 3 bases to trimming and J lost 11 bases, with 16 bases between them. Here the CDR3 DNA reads TGTGCCACCAGCAGTCCCTCAAGCGGGAGGGCTTTCTTT. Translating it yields CATSSPSSGRAFF.

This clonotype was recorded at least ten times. CDR3: CASSLSGNPQETQYF. CDR3 in DNA: TGCGCCAGCAGCTTATCGGGGAACCCCCAAGAGACCCAGTACTTC. The chain uses TRBV5-1 and TRBJ2-5, with D maybe TRBD2 (5 bases). Between the trimmed V and J ends, which lost 2 bases and 1 base, there was a span of 12 bases. This CDR3 has 15 residues. Germline V lookup: CDR1 SGHRS, CDR2 YFSETQ.

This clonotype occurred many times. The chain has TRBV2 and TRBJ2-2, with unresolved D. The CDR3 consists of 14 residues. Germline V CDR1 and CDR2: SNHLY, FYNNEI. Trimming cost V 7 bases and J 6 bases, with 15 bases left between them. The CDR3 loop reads CASNVTPYPGELFF. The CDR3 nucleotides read TGTGCCAGCAACGTGACTCCTTATCCCGGGGAGCTGTTTTTT.

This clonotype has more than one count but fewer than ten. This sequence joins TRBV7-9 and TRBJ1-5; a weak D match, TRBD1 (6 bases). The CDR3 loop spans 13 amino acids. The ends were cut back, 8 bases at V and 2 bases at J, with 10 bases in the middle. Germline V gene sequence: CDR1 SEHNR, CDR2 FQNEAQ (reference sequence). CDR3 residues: CASGSGGNQPQHF. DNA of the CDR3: TGTGCCAGCGGGTCAGGGGGCAATCAGCCCCAGCATTTT.

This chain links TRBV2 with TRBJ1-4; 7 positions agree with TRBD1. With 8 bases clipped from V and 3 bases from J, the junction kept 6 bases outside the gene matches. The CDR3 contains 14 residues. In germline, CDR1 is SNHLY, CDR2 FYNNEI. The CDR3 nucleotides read TGTGCCAGCCGATACGGGACAGCTAATGAAAAACTGTTTTTT. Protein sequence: CASRYGTANEKLFF.

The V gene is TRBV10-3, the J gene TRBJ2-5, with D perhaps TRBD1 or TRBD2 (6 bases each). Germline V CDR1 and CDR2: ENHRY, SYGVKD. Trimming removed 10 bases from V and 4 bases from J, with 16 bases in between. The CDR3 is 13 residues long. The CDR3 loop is CATGGGLPETQYF. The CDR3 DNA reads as TGTGCCACAGGAGGGGGGCTCCCAGAGACCCAGTACTTC.

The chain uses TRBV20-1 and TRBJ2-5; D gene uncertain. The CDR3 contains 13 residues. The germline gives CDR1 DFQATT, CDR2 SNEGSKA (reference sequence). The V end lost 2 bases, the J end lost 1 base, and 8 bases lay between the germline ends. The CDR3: CSARRWIQETQYF. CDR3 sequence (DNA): TGCAGTGCTAGAAGGTGGATCCAAGAGACCCAGTACTTC.

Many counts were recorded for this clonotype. In nucleotides, the CDR3 is TGTGCCAGCAGCAGGGGACAGGCGGGCACCGGGGAGCTGTTTTTT. It specifies CASSRGQAGTGELFF. The V and J genes are TRBV12-3 or TRBV12-4 and TRBJ2-2; 8 nucleotides match TRBD1. V dropped 6 bases and J dropped 4; count of bases not matched to a gene: 7. There are 15 residues in the CDR3.

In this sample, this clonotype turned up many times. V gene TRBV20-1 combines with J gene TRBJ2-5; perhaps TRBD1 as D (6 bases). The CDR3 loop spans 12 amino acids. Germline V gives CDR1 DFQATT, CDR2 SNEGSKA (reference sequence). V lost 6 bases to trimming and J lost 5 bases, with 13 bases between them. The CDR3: CSAWTDAETQYF. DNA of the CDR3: TGCAGTGCCTGGACAGACGCGGAGACCCAGTACTTC.

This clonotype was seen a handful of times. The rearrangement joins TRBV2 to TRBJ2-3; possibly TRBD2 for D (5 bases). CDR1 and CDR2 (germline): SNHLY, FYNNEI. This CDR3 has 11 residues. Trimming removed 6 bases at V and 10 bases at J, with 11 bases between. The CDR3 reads CASRRRFAQYF. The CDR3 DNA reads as TGTGCCAGCAGGAGGAGGTTCGCGCAGTATTTT.

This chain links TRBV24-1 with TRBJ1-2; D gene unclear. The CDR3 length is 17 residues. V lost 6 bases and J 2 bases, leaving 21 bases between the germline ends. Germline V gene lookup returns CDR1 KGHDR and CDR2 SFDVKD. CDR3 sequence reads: CATSSEGTGGKNYGYTF. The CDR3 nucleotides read TGTGCCACCAGTTCTGAAGGAACGGGTGGGAAGAACTATGGCTACACCTTC.

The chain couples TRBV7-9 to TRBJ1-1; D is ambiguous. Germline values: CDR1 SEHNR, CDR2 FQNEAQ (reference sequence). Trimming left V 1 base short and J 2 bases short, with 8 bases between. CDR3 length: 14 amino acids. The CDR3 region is CASSLDASNTEAFF. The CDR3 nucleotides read TGTGCCAGCAGCTTAGATGCCAGTAACACTGAAGCTTTCTTT.

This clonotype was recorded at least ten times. The CDR3 spells CASSSVAGGGQETQYF. In DNA form, the CDR3 reads TGTGCCAGCAGCTCTGTAGCGGGAGGGGGACAAGAGACCCAGTACTTC. The rearrangement joins TRBV11-2 to TRBJ2-5, with 11 bases aligning to TRBD2. The CDR3 totals 16 residues. Per the germline V gene, CDR1 is SGHAT and CDR2 is FQNNGV. After removal of 4 bases from V and 2 bases from J, the junction contained 6 bases not matched to a gene.

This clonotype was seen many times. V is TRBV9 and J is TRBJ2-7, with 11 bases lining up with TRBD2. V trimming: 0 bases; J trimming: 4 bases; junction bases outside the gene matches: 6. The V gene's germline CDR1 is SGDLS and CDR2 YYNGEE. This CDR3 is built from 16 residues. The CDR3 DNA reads TGTGCCAGCAGCGTAGCTATAGCGGGAGGGCCTTACGAGCAGTACTTC. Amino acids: CASSVAIAGGPYEQYF.

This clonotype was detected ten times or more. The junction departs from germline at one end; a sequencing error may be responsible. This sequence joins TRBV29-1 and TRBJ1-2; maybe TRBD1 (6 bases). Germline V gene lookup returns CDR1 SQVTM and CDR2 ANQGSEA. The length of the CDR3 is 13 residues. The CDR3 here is CSVRDNRDYGYTF. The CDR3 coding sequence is TGCAGCGTCAGGGACAACCGAGACTATGGCTATACCTTC.

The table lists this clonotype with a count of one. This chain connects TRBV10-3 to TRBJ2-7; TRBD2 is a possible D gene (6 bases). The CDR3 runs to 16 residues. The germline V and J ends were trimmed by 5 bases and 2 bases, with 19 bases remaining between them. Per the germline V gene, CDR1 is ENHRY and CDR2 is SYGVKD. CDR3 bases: TGTGCCATCAGTCCGCGGGGAGGTTCCCGGACCTACGAGCAGTACTTC. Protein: CAISPRGGSRTYEQYF.

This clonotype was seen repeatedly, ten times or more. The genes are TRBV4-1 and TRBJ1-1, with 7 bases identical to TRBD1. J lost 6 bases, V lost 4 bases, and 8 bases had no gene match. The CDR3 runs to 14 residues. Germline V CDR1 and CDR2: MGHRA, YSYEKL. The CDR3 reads CASSPGGVVSEAFF. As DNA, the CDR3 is TGCGCCAGCAGCCCAGGGGGGGTAGTGTCTGAAGCTTTCTTT.

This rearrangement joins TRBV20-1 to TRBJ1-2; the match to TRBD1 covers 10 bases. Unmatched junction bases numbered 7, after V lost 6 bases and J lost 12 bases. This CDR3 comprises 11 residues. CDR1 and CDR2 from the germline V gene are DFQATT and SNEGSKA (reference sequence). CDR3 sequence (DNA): TGCAGTGCGTGGGACAGGGGAGGCCACACCTTC. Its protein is CSAWDRGGHTF.

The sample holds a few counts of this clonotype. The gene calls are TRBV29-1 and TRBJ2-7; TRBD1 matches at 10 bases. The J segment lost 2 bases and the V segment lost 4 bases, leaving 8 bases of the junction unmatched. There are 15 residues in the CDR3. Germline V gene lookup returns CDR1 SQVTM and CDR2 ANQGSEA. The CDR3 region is CSVGNTGQGTYEQYF. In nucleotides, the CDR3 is TGCAGCGTTGGAAACACGGGACAGGGGACCTACGAGCAGTACTTC.

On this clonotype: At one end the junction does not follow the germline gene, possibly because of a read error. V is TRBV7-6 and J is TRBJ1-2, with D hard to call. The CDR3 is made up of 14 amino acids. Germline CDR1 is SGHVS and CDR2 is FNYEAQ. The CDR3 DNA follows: TGTGCCGGCAGCAGCGGGCCAGGCCCATATGGCTACACCTTC. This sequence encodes CAGSSGPGPYGYTF.

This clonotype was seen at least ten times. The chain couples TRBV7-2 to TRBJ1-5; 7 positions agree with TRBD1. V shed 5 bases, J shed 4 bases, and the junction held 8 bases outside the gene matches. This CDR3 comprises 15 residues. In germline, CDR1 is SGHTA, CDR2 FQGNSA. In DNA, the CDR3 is TGTGCCAGCAGCCTGGACAGGAGAGCTAATCAGCCCCAGCATTTT. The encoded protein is CASSLDRRANQPQHF.

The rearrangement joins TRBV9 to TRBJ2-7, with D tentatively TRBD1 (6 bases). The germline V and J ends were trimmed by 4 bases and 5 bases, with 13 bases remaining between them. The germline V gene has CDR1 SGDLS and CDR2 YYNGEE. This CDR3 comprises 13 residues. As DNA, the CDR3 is TGTGCCAGCAGCCCGACAGGTATTCACGAGCAGTACTTC. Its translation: CASSPTGIHEQYF.